The TCR beta chain described here comes from a study of human T cells and chemical hapten exposure. Study as a whole: The study lasted approximately 26 weeks, and patients were dosed weekly with diphenylcyclopropenone on the scalp throughout.

Each CDR3 protein gets one entry after TCRdb re-called the RACE reads with MiXCR. The top ten hold roughly 3% of the sample, which has about 180,000 distinct CDR3 sequences, roughly 30% seen once. Time point given: pre-sensitization, week 0. Treatment in this sample: therapeutic diphenylcyclopropenone sensitization with weekly scalp DPC. With 3 bases removed from V and 6 bases from J, the gap between germline ends came to 20 bases. The CDR3 is 15 amino acids. CDR1 and CDR2 from the germline V gene are DFQATT and SNEGSKA (reference sequence). This receptor was obtained from a woman aged 25 to 39 with alopecia areata. Some clones in this sample may be carry-over from other donors' samples. The material was whole blood, obtained in connection with sensitization to the hapten diphenylcyclopropenone (DPC). This chain uses TRBV20-1 with TRBJ1-1, with D maybe TRBD1 (5 bases). CDR3 nucleotides: TGCAGTGCTAGTCCGGGACCCGCGGGATTGGCTGAAGCTTTCTTT. Its translation: CSASPGPAGLAEAFF.